What follows are 28 T cell receptor beta chains derived from one specimen sequenced in a study of control samples from healthy donors and cancer patients. Sequenced by immunoSEQ multiplex PCR; TCRdb stores in-frame clones only, minus some. The sample has roughly 450,000 clones; approximately 92% are singletons. The sequenced sample was PBMCs. Receptors originate from a man aged 35-49 years with head and neck cancer.

The rearrangement joins TRBV12-3 or TRBV12-4 to TRBJ1-2; D unresolved. V shed 3 bases and J shed 4 bases, with 9 bases lying between them. CDR3 size: 13 residues. The CDR3 spells CASSLEGSYGYTF. CDR3 sequence (DNA): TGTGCCAGCAGTTTGGAGGGAAGCTATGGCTACACCTTC.

The chain joins TRBV28 to TRBJ2-5, with 8 nucleotides matching TRBD1. The CDR3 contains 15 residues. V trimming: 6 bases; J trimming: 2 bases; junction bases outside the gene matches: 8. The germline gives CDR1 MDHEN, CDR2 SYDVKM. The CDR3 bases are TGTGCCAGCAGCCGACAGGGGTTGCCTCAAGAGACCCAGTACTTC. It codes for CASSRQGLPQETQYF.

This chain connects TRBV10-3 to TRBJ2-5; 7 bases are shared with TRBD1. V shed 5 bases and J 1 base; nucleotides not matched to a gene: 7. Germline CDR1 and CDR2: ENHRY and SYGVKD. CDR3 size: 15 residues. CDR3 region: CAISQPGTAQETQYF. The CDR3 nucleotides are TGTGCCATCAGTCAACCAGGGACAGCCCAAGAGACCCAGTACTTC.

The genes are TRBV29-1 and TRBJ2-7, with no clear D. CDR3 length: 13 residues. The V gene lost 0 bases and the J gene lost 6 bases, with 12 bases spanning the gap. Germline V lookup: CDR1 SQVTM, CDR2 ANQGSEA. The CDR3 DNA is TGCAGCGTTGAAGACCTCCCCCCGGGCGAGCAGTACTTC. Translation gives CSVEDLPPGEQYF.

The rearrangement joins TRBV28 to TRBJ1-1; TRBD1 agrees at 7 bases. The V gene end was trimmed by 7 bases and the J gene end by 5 bases; junction bases not matched to a gene: 13. The CDR3 extends over 15 amino acids. Germline CDR1 is MDHEN and CDR2 is SYDVKM. In nucleotides, the CDR3 is TGTGCCAGCAACCGGATTTCAGGGGGGTTGACTGAAGCTTTCTTT. Its protein product is CASNRISGGLTEAFF.

The gene calls are TRBV5-1 and TRBJ2-7; either TRBD1 or TRBD2 may fit D (5 bases each). Germline V lookup: CDR1 SGHRS, CDR2 YFSETQ. Trimming removed 4 bases from V and 0 bases from J, with 14 bases in between. This CDR3 is built from 15 residues. The CDR3 region is CASSPGPQASYEQYF. The DNA for the CDR3 is TGCGCCAGCAGCCCGGGACCCCAAGCCTCCTACGAGCAGTACTTC.

The CDR3 DNA is TGTGCCAGCAGTTTCTCCGGGGGCGGCGATTACAACGAGCAGTACTTC. Its protein is CASSFSGGGDYNEQYF. V usage is TRBV27 and J usage is TRBJ2-7; D is tentatively TRBD1 or TRBD2 (6 bases each). The germline V and J ends were trimmed by 3 bases and 5 bases, with 20 bases remaining between them. The CDR3 length is 16 residues. Germline assignment: CDR1 MNHEY and CDR2 SMNVEV (reference sequence).

V and J are TRBV30 and TRBJ1-2, with D possibly TRBD1 on 5 matching bases. Trimming pared 8 bases from V and 5 bases from J, leaving 18 bases between. Germline V gives CDR1 GTSNPN, CDR2 SVGIG (reference sequence). This CDR3 contains 13 residues. DNA of the CDR3: TGTGCCGCCGGGACCGAGAAACCATATGGCTACACCTTC. The encoded protein is CAAGTEKPYGYTF.

The chain uses TRBV2 and TRBJ2-7; 8 bases line up with TRBD1. The germline V gene encodes CDR1 SNHLY and CDR2 FYNNEI. V lost 9 bases to trimming and J lost 3 bases; unmatched junction nucleotides: 10. This CDR3 is 14 amino acids long. This CDR3 reads CARQIPGQGYEQYF. In DNA, the CDR3 is TGTGCCAGACAGATACCAGGACAGGGCTACGAGCAGTACTTC.

The DNA of the CDR3 is TGCAGCGTTGAAGATCGACAGGGCGCTAACTATGGCTACACCTTC. It codes for CSVEDRQGANYGYTF. The chain recombines TRBV29-1 with TRBJ1-2, with 7 bases aligning to TRBD1. V lost 0 bases, J lost 0 bases, and 4 bases stayed unmatched. The CDR3 extends over 15 amino acids. Germline V gene data show CDR1 as SQVTM and CDR2 as ANQGSEA.

In nucleotides, the CDR3 is TGTGCCAGTAGTATTGGCCCCCCGGGGGGGGGCCAAAATGAGCAGTTCTTC. The encoded protein is CASSIGPPGGGQNEQFF. V usage is TRBV19 and J usage is TRBJ2-1; 8 bases agree with TRBD2. The germline CDR1 and CDR2 sequences are LNHDA and SQIVND (reference sequence). The CDR3 loop spans 17 amino acids. The V and J ends lost 3 bases and 7 bases, in that order; junction bases with no gene match: 14.

The gene calls are TRBV27 and TRBJ2-1, with 10 positions matching TRBD1. CDR3 length: 15 amino acids. The V segment lost 6 bases and the J segment 2 bases; nucleotides outside the gene matches: 4. Germline V gene lookup returns CDR1 MNHEY and CDR2 SMNVEV (reference sequence). As DNA, the CDR3 is TGTGCCAGCAGGGAAGGACAGGGGGCCTACAATGAGCAGTTCTTC. Translated: CASREGQGAYNEQFF.

The chain combines TRBV29-1 with TRBJ2-1, with no clear D. V shed 3 bases and J shed 6 bases, with 18 bases lying between them. Germline lookup yields CDR1 SQVTM and CDR2 ANQGSEA. The CDR3 is 15 amino acids. The CDR3, as DNA: TGCAGCGTTGATCTACGGGTCGAGTGGGGCAATGAGCAGTTCTTC. This gives the protein CSVDLRVEWGNEQFF.

The chain is built from TRBV15 and TRBJ1-4, with TRBD1 matching 9 bases. CDR3 size: 14 residues. CDR1 and CDR2 from the germline V gene are LNHNV and YYDKDF (reference sequence). J lost 4 bases, V lost 5 bases, and 2 bases had no gene match. The CDR3 spells CATSQDRGNEKLFF. In nucleotides, the CDR3 is TGTGCCACCAGCCAGGACAGGGGTAATGAAAAACTGTTTTTT.

Comments on this clone: A read error may account for a junction end that differs from germline. V usage is TRBV28 and J usage is TRBJ2-5; D is unresolved. Germline V gives CDR1 MDHEN, CDR2 SYDVKM. The CDR3 has 13 residues. The CDR3 DNA is TGTGCCAGCAGTTTTACACACCAGGAGACCCAGTACTTC. This gives the protein CASSFTHQETQYF.

The rearrangement uses TRBV10-1 and TRBJ2-6; 12 bases are a match to TRBD1. The ends lost 6 bases at V and 1 base at J; junction bases unmatched: 4. Germline values: CDR1 WNHNN, CDR2 SYGVQD (reference sequence). This CDR3 is 17 amino acids long. In nucleotides, the CDR3 is TGCGCCAGCAGCGGGACAGGGGGCGCGTCTGGGGCCAACGTCCTGACTTTC. It codes for CASSGTGGASGANVLTF.

This chain connects TRBV15 to TRBJ2-2; D gene uncertain. Germline V lookup: CDR1 LNHNV, CDR2 YYDKDF (reference sequence). Trimming cost V 9 bases and J 1 base, with 9 bases left between them. The CDR3 loop spans 13 amino acids. The DNA of the CDR3 is TGTGCCACAGCGAAAGGGAACACCGGGGAGCTGTTTTTT. Amino acids: CATAKGNTGELFF.

The chain joins TRBV5-1 to TRBJ2-5; D unclear. CDR1 and CDR2 (germline): SGHRS, YFSETQ. The CDR3 runs to 16 residues. The V and J ends lost 1 base and 2 bases respectively, with 15 bases between them. The CDR3 coding sequence is TGCGCCAGCAGCTTGTCCGGGTACACTAAACAAGAGACCCAGTACTTC. It specifies CASSLSGYTKQETQYF.

The gene calls are TRBV18 and TRBJ2-7; 9 positions match TRBD2. Germline loops: CDR1 KGHSH, CDR2 LQKENI. This CDR3 is 14 amino acids long. Unmatched junction bases numbered 5, after V lost 6 bases and J lost 2 bases. CDR3 in DNA: TGTGCCAGCTCGGGACTAGCCGCCGCCTACGAGCAGTACTTC. This translates into CASSGLAAAYEQYF.

This chain connects TRBV12-3 or TRBV12-4 to TRBJ1-2, with D perhaps TRBD1 (6 bases). The CDR3 sequence is 13 residues long. V lost 3 bases to trimming and J lost 7 bases, with 12 bases between them. The CDR3 spells CASSLGGLVGYTF. CDR3 nucleotides: TGTGCCAGCAGTTTGGGGGGCCTAGTTGGCTACACCTTC.

This sequence joins TRBV12-3 or TRBV12-4 and TRBJ1-2, with 10 bases that match TRBD1. The CDR3 length is 13 residues. V gave up 5 bases and J gave up 14 bases; unmatched junction bases: 11. CDR3 nucleotide sequence: TGTGCCAGCAGTCCCCGACAGGGGGCCTCTAGGACCTTC. It translates to CASSPRQGASRTF.

The chain is built from TRBV5-4 and TRBJ1-2, with 8 bases matching TRBD1. The CDR3 is made up of 13 amino acids. The V gene end was trimmed by 4 bases and the J gene end by 4 bases; junction bases not matched to a gene: 3. Germline V gives CDR1 SGHNT, CDR2 YYREEE (reference sequence). CDR3 sequence: CASSDGTGYGYTF. In DNA form, the CDR3 reads TGTGCCAGCAGCGACGGGACAGGCTATGGCTACACCTTC.

The genes are TRBV27 and TRBJ2-7; 9 nucleotides match TRBD1. Germline CDR1 MNHEY, CDR2 SMNVEV (reference sequence). This CDR3 spans 14 amino acids. The trim removed 9 bases at V and 4 bases at J, leaving 10 bases unmatched. Here the CDR3 reads CASMTGGTRYEQYF. DNA of the CDR3: TGTGCCAGTATGACAGGGGGAACTCGTTACGAGCAGTACTTC.

The table lists this clone with a few counts. The chain links TRBV5-1 to TRBJ2-1; tentative D call: TRBD1 (5 bases). Germline-derived CDR1 and CDR2 are SGHRS and YFSETQ. The ends were cut back, 2 bases at V and 7 bases at J, with 10 bases in the middle. There are 13 residues in the CDR3. The CDR3 region is CASSFQGGNEQFF. The CDR3 DNA is TGCGCCAGCAGCTTTCAGGGTGGGAATGAGCAGTTCTTC.

This clone has a single count. V and J are TRBV12-3 or TRBV12-4 and TRBJ2-7, with a tentative D call TRBD2 (5 bases). V lost 11 bases to trimming and J lost 4 bases, with 18 bases between them. The CDR3 consists of 13 residues. CDR3 sequence (DNA): TGTGCCTCCCGGGGAGAGCTGCCTTACGAGCAGTACTTC. Its protein product is CASRGELPYEQYF.

V usage is TRBV9 and J usage is TRBJ2-3; no firm D call. The CDR3 length is 13 residues. Trimming took 0 bases from V and 5 from J, leaving 7 bases between them. Per germline, CDR1 SGDLS and CDR2 YYNGEE. In DNA, the CDR3 is TGTGCCAGCAGCGTAGCTACTCGAGATACGCAGTATTTT. Translated: CASSVATRDTQYF.

The chain combines TRBV18 with TRBJ1-1; D not resolved. Germline V CDR1 and CDR2: KGHSH, LQKENI. This CDR3 comprises 14 residues. Trimming cost V 3 bases and J 0 bases, with 8 bases left between them. The CDR3 here is CASSPWELNTEAFF. CDR3 coding DNA: TGTGCCAGCTCACCTTGGGAATTGAACACTGAAGCTTTCTTT.

The sample holds one count of this clone. The J gene is TRBJ1-1, the V gene TRBV5-1, with 8 bases that match TRBD1. Trimming removed 4 bases from V and 7 bases from J; junction bases left unmatched: 9. The germline V gene has CDR1 SGHRS and CDR2 YFSETQ. There are 14 residues in the CDR3. CDR3 DNA: TGCGCCAGCAGCGTCGACAGGGGAGGATTTGAAGCTTTCTTT. Its protein is CASSVDRGGFEAFF.